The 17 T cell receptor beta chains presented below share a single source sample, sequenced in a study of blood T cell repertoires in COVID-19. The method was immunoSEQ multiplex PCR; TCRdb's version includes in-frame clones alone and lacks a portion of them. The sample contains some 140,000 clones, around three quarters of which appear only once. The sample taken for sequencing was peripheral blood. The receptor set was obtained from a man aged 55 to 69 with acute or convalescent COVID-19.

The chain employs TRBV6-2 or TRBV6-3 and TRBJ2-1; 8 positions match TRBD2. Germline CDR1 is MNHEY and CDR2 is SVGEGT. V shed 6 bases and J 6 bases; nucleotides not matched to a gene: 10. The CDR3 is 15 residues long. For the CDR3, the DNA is TGTGCCAGCAGGCCTTCCGGGACTAGTTTCAATGAGCAGTTCTTC. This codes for CASRPSGTSFNEQFF.

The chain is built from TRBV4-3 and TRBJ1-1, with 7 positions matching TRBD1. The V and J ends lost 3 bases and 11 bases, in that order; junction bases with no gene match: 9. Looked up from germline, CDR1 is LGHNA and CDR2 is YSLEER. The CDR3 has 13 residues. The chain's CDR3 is CASSQDTGASAFF. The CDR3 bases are TGCGCCAGCAGCCAGGATACAGGGGCCTCGGCTTTCTTT.

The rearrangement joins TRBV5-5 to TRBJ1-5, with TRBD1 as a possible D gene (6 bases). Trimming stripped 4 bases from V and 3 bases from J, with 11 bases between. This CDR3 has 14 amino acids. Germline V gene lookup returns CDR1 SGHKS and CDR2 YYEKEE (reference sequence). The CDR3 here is CASSPGQFNQPQHF. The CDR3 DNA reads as TGTGCCAGCAGCCCCGGACAGTTCAATCAGCCCCAGCATTTT.

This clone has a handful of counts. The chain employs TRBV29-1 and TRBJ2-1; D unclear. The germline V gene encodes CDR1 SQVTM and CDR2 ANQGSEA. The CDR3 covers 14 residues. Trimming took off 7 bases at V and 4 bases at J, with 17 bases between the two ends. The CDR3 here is CSGAMAKTYNEQFF. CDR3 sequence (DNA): TGCAGCGGGGCTATGGCAAAAACTTACAATGAGCAGTTCTTC.

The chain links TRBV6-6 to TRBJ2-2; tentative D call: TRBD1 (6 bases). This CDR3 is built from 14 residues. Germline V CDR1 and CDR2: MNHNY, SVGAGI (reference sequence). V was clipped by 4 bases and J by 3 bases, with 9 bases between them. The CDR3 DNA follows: TGTGCCAGCAGTTCCGGGACATACACCGGGGAGCTGTTTTTT. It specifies CASSSGTYTGELFF.

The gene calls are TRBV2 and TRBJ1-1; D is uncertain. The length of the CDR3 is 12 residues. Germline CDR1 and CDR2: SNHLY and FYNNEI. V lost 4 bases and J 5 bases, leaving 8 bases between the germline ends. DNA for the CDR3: TGTGCCAGCAGTGTGGAGAAAACTGAAGCTTTCTTT. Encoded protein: CASSVEKTEAFF.

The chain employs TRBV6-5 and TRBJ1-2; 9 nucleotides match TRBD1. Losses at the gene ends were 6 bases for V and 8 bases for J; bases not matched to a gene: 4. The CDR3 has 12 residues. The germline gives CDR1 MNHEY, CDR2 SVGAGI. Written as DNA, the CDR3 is TGTGCCAGCAGGGGGACAGGGTACGGCTACACCTTC. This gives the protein CASRGTGYGYTF.

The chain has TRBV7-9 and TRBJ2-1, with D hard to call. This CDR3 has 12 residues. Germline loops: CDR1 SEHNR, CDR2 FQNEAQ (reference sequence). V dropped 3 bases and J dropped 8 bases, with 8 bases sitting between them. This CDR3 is CASSFRSDEQFF. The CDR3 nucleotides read TGTGCCAGCAGCTTTAGAAGCGATGAGCAGTTCTTC. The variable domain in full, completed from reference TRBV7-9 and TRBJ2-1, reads DTGVSQNPRHKITKRGQNVTFRCDPISEHNRLYWYRQTLGQGPEFLTYFQNEAQLEKSRLLSDRFSAERPKGSFSTLEIQRTEQGDSAMYLCASSFRSDEQFFGPGTRLTVL.

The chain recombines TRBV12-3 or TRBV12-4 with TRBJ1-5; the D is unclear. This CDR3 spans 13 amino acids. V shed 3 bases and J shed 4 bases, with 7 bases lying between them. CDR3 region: CASSLRENQPQHF. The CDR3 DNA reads TGTGCCAGCAGTTTGAGGGAGAATCAGCCCCAGCATTTT.

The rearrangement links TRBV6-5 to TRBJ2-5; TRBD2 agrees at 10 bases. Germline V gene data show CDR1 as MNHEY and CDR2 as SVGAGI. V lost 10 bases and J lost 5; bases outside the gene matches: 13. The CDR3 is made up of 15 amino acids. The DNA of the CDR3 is TGTGCCACTTCTAGCGGGAGTGTCCCGACGGAGACCCAGTACTTC. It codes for CATSSGSVPTETQYF.

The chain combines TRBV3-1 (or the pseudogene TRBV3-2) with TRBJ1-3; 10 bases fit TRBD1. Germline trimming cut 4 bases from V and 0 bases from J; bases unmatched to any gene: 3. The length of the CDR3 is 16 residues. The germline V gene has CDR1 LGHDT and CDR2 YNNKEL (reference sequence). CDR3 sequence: CASSPRDRGSGNTIYF. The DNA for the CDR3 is TGTGCCAGCAGCCCCCGGGACAGGGGCTCTGGAAACACCATATATTTT.

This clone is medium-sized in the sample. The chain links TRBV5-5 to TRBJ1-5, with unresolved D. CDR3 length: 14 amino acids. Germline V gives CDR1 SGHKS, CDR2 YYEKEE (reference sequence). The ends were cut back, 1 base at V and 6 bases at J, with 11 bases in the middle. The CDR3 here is CASSLRREAQPQHF. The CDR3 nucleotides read TGTGCCAGCAGCTTGAGGAGGGAGGCTCAGCCCCAGCATTTT.

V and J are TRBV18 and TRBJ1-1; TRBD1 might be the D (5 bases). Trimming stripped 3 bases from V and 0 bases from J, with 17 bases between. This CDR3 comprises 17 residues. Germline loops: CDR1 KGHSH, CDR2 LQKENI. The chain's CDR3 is CASSPTDTPFMNTEAFF. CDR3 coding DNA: TGTGCCAGCTCACCGACGGACACTCCCTTTATGAACACTGAAGCTTTCTTT.

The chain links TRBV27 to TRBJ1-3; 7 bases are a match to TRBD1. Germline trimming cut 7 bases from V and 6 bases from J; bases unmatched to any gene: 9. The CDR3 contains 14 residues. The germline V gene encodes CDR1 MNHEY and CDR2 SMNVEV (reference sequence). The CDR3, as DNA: TGTGCCAGCATGACCCGGGACAGCACAAACACCATATATTTT. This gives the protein CASMTRDSTNTIYF.

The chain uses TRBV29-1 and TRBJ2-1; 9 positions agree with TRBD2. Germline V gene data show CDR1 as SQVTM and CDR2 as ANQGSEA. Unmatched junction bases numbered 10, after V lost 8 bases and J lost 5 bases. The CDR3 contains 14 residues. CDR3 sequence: CSHDLAGRDNEQFF. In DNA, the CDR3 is TGCAGCCATGACCTAGCGGGGAGAGACAATGAGCAGTTCTTC.

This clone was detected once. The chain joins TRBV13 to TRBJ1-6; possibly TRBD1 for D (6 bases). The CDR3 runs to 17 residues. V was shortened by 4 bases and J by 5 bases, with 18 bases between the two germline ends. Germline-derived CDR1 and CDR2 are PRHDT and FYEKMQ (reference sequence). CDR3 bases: TGTGCCAGCAGCTCGAAAGCACAGGGTAGGGATAATTCACCCCTCCACTTT. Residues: CASSSKAQGRDNSPLHF.

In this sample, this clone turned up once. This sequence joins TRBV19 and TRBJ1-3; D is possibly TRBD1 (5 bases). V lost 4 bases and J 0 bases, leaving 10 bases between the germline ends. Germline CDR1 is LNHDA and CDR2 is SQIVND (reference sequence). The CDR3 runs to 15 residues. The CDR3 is CASSTTGRSGNTIYF. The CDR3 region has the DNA TGTGCCAGTAGTACTACAGGACGCTCTGGAAACACCATATATTTT.